The 10 T cell receptor beta chains below come from one sample, sequenced in a study of post-analysis software for immune sequencing data. Tagging with unique molecular identifiers was a feature of the TCR beta cDNA libraries. TCRdb itself ran the PCR reads through MiXCR, one entry per CDR3 protein. The table lists 650,000 to 850,000 distinct CDR3 sequences, under 70% of them singletons. Their specific antigens are unknown. The study, taken as a whole, reports: Included in a set of roughly 5 TRBV segments more frequent in patients than controls were TRBV5-6, TRBV5-1 and TRBV20-1.

Sequencing was done on a sample of blood. These receptors came from a girl aged 5-17 years with multiple sclerosis.

The gene calls are TRBV12-3 or TRBV12-4 and TRBJ2-1; 7 bases fit TRBD2. Trimming removed 10 bases from V and 5 bases from J; junction bases left unmatched: 5. This CDR3 has 12 residues. As DNA, the CDR3 is TGTGCCACCGATAGCGGGCACAATGAGCAGTTCTTC. Encoded protein: CATDSGHNEQFF.

This clonotype has only a few counts. The rearrangement joins TRBV7-2 to TRBJ2-1; D remains unclear. This CDR3 contains 15 residues. Germline-derived CDR1 and CDR2 are SGHTA and FQGNSA. V was pared by 4 bases and J by 4 bases, with 14 bases between. CDR3 sequence (DNA): TGTGCCAGCAGCTCCTCACCCGAGGAGTACAATGAGCAGTTCTTC. Its protein is CASSSSPEEYNEQFF.

The V call is TRBV5-1, the J call TRBJ2-7; 10 bases map to TRBD1. V trimming: 5 bases; J trimming: 2 bases; junction bases outside the gene matches: 16. This CDR3 spans 18 amino acids. The germline gives CDR1 SGHRS, CDR2 YFSETQ. The CDR3 DNA reads as TGCGCCAGCAGGCCACCACGCCTGACCGGGACAGGGGCCTACGAGCAGTACTTC. Translation gives CASRPPRLTGTGAYEQYF.

The J gene is TRBJ2-1, the V gene TRBV6-1; no firm D call. The CDR3 is made up of 12 amino acids. The germline V gene encodes CDR1 MNHNS and CDR2 SASEGT. V lost 1 base to trimming and J lost 5 bases, with 3 bases between them. CDR3 DNA sequence: TGTGCCAGCAGTGAAGTCGACAATGAGCAGTTCTTC. Translation: CASSEVDNEQFF.

This clonotype occurred once. This sequence joins TRBV15 and TRBJ2-7; 10 nucleotides agree with TRBD2. The CDR3 totals 13 residues. CDR1 is LNHNV and CDR2 is YYDKDF in the germline V gene (reference sequence). V trimming: 8 bases; J trimming: 6 bases; junction bases outside the gene matches: 7. CDR3 DNA: TGTGCCACCCGGCCTAGCGGGAGCACCGAGCAGTACTTC. It specifies CATRPSGSTEQYF.

The rearrangement uses TRBV7-2 and TRBJ2-4; no definite D call. Germline-derived CDR1 and CDR2 are SGHTA and FQGNSA. CDR3 length: 14 residues. The V gene lost 5 bases and the J gene lost 3 bases, with 11 bases spanning the gap. The CDR3 loop is CASSPPAFKNIQYF. For the CDR3, the DNA is TGTGCCAGCAGCCCCCCGGCGTTCAAAAACATTCAGTACTTC.

The genes are TRBV20-1 and TRBJ2-7; the D is unclear. The DNA end favors TRBJ2-5, so the J call may be wrong. CDR1 DFQATT and CDR2 SNEGSKA come from the germline V gene (reference sequence). This CDR3 is 12 amino acids long. CDR3 bases: TGCAGTACTTCGACTGCGGCCGAGACCCAGTACTTC. This sequence encodes CSTSTAAETQYF.

This clonotype has more than one count but fewer than ten. This chain connects TRBV12-3 or TRBV12-4 to TRBJ2-5; a possible D gene is TRBD2 (6 bases). The CDR3 runs 12 residues. V lost 6 bases and J lost 5, with 10 bases in between. CDR3 loop: CASRGGGETQYF. The CDR3 DNA reads as TGTGCCAGCAGGGGGGGTGGGGAGACCCAGTACTTC.

This clonotype has just a few counts. V is TRBV10-3 and J is TRBJ1-1; D is perhaps TRBD1 (5 bases). The V gene's germline CDR1 is ENHRY and CDR2 SYGVKD. V gave up 3 bases and J gave up 3 bases, with 8 bases separating them. The CDR3 has 13 amino acids. CDR3 bases: TGTGCCATCAGTGAATGGGGGGACACTGAAGCTTTCTTT. Amino acid sequence: CAISEWGDTEAFF.

The chain has TRBV27 and TRBJ2-7, with D perhaps matching TRBD1 or TRBD2 (6 bases each). V gave up 5 bases and J gave up 1 base, with 18 bases separating them. Germline V gene sequence: CDR1 MNHEY, CDR2 SMNVEV (reference sequence). The CDR3 spans 16 residues. The CDR3 reads CASSPPRGEASYEQYF. CDR3 in DNA: TGTGCCAGCAGTCCCCCGAGGGGGGAGGCTTCCTACGAGCAGTACTTC.